The 9 T cell receptor beta chains below all came from one sample that was sequenced in a study of CD8+ T cells in alopecia areata (dated by TCRdb to about 2018). Receptors were amplified or captured by the immunoSEQ multiplex PCR assay. RNA was extracted from all samples and reverse transcribed into cDNA, which served as template for TCR sequencing. The table was pulled from immuneACCESS by TCRdb, which kept in-frame rearrangements only. Such tables lose some clones; where checked, under half of the loss comes from unresolved V genes, and the rest has no known cause. Present in this sample are approximately 200,000 clones, less than 50% of which were seen just once. Roughly 2.8% of the sample rests with the top ten. The meaning of the sample's treatment or condition label: oral pan-JAK inhibitor, 5-10 mg twice daily. Specimen: CD4+ T cells sorted from blood, collected between weeks 36 and 40, from a patient treated with tofacitinib. Receptors were obtained from a human donor with alopecia areata.

This clone has a handful of counts. The chain recombines TRBV20-1 with TRBJ2-7, with D maybe TRBD1 (5 bases). The CDR3 loop spans 11 amino acids. From germline, CDR1 is DFQATT and CDR2 SNEGSKA (reference sequence). The ends were cut back, 8 bases at V and 4 bases at J, with 12 bases in the middle. As DNA, the CDR3 is TGCAGTATCCGAAGGGGATACGAGCAGTACTTC. Translating gives CSIRRGYEQYF.

The rearrangement links TRBV4-1 to TRBJ2-7, with D perhaps matching TRBD1 or TRBD2 (5 bases each). The CDR3 consists of 13 residues. CDR1 is MGHRA and CDR2 is YSYEKL in the germline V gene. V lost 3 bases and J 9 bases, leaving 15 bases between the germline ends. The chain's CDR3 is CASSHSEGRGQYF. CDR3 in DNA: TGCGCCAGCAGCCACTCAGAGGGACGGGGGCAGTACTTC.

This clone has ten or more counts. The rearrangement links TRBV9 to TRBJ2-6, with TRBD1 matching 9 bases. With V trimmed by 4 bases and J by 0 bases, 5 bases remained unmatched. The CDR3 contains 17 residues. Germline CDR1 SGDLS, CDR2 YYNGEE. The CDR3 nucleotides are TGTGCCAGCAGCCGGGGACAGGGCACCTCTGGGGCCAACGTCCTGACTTTC. Translated: CASSRGQGTSGANVLTF.

The chain recombines TRBV6-1 with TRBJ1-5; D is ambiguous. The V end was cut by 4 bases, the J end by 3 bases, with 16 bases between. This CDR3 is built from 16 residues. Germline CDR1 reads MNHNS; CDR2 reads SASEGT. The chain's CDR3 is CASSVLSGGSNQPQHF. The DNA of the CDR3 is TGTGCCAGCAGTGTACTTAGTGGAGGGTCCAATCAGCCCCAGCATTTT.

This clone was seen a handful of times. The chain recombines TRBV27 with TRBJ1-2; D uncertain. The CDR3 has 17 amino acids. Germline CDR1 and CDR2: MNHEY and SMNVEV (reference sequence). Trimming took 5 bases from V and 4 from J, leaving 23 bases between them. The CDR3 is CASSPPFGSGALYGYTF. The CDR3 DNA sequence: TGTGCCAGCAGTCCGCCCTTCGGATCAGGAGCCCTCTATGGCTACACCTTC.

The table lists this clone with a few counts. The chain has TRBV7-9 and TRBJ2-1; 8 bases agree with TRBD2. CDR1 and CDR2 from the germline V gene are SEHNR and FQNEAQ (reference sequence). The CDR3 spans 16 residues. V trimming: 6 bases; J trimming: 5 bases; junction bases outside the gene matches: 12. In nucleotides, the CDR3 is TGTGCCAGCAGTCTCACCGGGCCCGGGGGGGACAATGAGCAGTTCTTC. This sequence encodes CASSLTGPGGDNEQFF.

The rearrangement uses TRBV28 and TRBJ1-5; D gene uncertain. CDR1 is MDHEN and CDR2 is SYDVKM in the germline V gene. The length of the CDR3 is 14 residues. Trimming pared 3 bases from V and 5 bases from J, leaving 11 bases between. This CDR3 reads CASSFVERYQPQHF. CDR3 coding DNA: TGTGCCAGCAGTTTCGTCGAGCGGTATCAGCCCCAGCATTTT.

This clone was detected only once. The chain combines TRBV18 with TRBJ1-2; D uncertain. Germline CDR1 reads KGHSH; CDR2 reads LQKENI. The CDR3 extends over 13 amino acids. V gave up 6 bases and J gave up 2 bases, with 10 bases separating them. In nucleotides, the CDR3 is TGTGCCAGCTCCACAGACCTAAACTATGGCTACACCTTC. Its protein product is CASSTDLNYGYTF.

This chain joins TRBV6-1 and TRBJ1-1; perhaps TRBD1 as D (5 bases). The CDR3 has 14 residues. V lost 0 bases and J lost 4, with 9 bases in between. Germline loops: CDR1 MNHNS, CDR2 SASEGT. For the CDR3, the DNA is TGTGCCAGCAGTGAAGCGTTCGACAGCACTGAAGCTTTCTTT. Its protein is CASSEAFDSTEAFF.